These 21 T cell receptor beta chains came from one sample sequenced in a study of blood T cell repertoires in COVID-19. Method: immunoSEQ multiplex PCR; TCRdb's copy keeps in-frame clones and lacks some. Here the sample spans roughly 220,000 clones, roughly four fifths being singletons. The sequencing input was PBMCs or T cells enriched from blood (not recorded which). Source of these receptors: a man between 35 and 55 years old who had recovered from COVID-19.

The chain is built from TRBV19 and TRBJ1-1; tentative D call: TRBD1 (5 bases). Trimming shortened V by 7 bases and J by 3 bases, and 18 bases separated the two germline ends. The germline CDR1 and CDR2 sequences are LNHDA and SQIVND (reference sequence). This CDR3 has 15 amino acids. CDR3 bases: TGTGCCAGTAAGTTGTATTGGGGAGGGGACACTGAAGCTTTCTTT. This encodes CASKLYWGGDTEAFF.

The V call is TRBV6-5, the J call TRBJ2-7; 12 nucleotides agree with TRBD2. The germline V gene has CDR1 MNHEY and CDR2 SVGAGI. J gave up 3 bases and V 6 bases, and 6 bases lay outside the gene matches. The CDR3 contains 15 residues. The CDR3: CASRPGLAGIYEQYF. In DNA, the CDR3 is TGTGCCAGCAGGCCCGGACTAGCGGGAATCTACGAGCAGTACTTC.

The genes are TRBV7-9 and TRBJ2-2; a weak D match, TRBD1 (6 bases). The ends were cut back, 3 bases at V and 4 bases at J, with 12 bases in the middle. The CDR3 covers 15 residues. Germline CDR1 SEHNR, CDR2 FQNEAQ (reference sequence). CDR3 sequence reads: CASSFGTPLTGELFF. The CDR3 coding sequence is TGTGCCAGCAGCTTTGGGACACCTCTCACCGGGGAGCTGTTTTTT.

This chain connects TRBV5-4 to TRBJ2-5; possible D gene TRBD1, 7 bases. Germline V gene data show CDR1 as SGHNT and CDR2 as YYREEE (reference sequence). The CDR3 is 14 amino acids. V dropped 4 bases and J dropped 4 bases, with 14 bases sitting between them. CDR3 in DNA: TGTGCCAGCAGCCTAAGACAGGGAGGAGAGACCCAGTACTTC. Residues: CASSLRQGGETQYF.

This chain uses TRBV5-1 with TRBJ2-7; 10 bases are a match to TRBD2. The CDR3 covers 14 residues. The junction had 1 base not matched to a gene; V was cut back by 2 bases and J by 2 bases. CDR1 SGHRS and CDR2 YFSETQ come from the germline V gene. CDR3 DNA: TGCGCCAGCAGCTTCACTAGCGGGGCCTACGAGCAGTACTTC. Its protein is CASSFTSGAYEQYF.

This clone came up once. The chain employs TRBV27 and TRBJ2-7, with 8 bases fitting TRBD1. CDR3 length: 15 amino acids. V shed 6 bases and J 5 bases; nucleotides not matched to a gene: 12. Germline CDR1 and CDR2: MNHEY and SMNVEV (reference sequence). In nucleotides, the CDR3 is TGTGCCAGCAGCGTAGGGGCAGGGGGCATGGACGAGCAGTACTTC. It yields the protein CASSVGAGGMDEQYF.

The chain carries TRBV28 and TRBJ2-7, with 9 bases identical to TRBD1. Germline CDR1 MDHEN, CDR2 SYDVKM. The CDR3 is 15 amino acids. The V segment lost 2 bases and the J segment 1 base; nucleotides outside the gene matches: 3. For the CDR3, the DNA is TGTGCCAGCAGTTTAACAGGGGGCTTTTCCTACGAGCAGTACTTC. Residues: CASSLTGGFSYEQYF. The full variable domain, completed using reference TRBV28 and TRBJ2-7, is DVKVTQSSRYLVKRTGEKVFLECVQDMDHENMFWYRQDPGLGLRLIYFSYDVKMKEKGDIPEGYSVSREKKERFSLILESASTNQTSMYLCASSLTGGFSYEQYFGPGTRLTVT.

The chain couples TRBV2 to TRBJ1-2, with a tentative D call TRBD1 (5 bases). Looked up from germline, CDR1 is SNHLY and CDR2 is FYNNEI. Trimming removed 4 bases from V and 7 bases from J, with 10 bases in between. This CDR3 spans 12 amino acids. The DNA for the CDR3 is TGTGCCAGCAGTGGGGCAGGGCTTGGCTACACCTTC. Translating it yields CASSGAGLGYTF.

The CDR3 nucleotides read TGTGCCAGCAGTGAACAGGGAGGGGCCAACGTCCTGACTTTC. It yields the protein CASSEQGGANVLTF. The J gene is TRBJ2-6, the V gene TRBV6-4, with a possible D match to TRBD1 (6 bases). This CDR3 contains 14 residues. V lost 3 bases to trimming and J lost 4 bases, with 7 bases between them. Germline lookup yields CDR1 MRHNA and CDR2 SNTAGT.

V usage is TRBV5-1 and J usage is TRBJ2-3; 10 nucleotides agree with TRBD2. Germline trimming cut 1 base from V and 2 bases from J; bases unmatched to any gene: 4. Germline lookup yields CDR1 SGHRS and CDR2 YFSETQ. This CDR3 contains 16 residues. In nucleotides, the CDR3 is TGCGCCAGCAGCTTGAATCTAGCGGGAGCCACAGATACGCAGTATTTT. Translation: CASSLNLAGATDTQYF.

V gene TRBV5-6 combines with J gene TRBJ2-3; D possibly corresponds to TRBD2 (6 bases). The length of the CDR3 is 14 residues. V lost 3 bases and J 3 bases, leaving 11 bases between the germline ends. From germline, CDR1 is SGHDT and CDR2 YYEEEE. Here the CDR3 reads CASSSPSATDTQYF. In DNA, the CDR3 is TGTGCCAGCAGCTCACCTAGCGCAACAGATACGCAGTATTTT.

The CDR3 protein is CASSPGASGEETQYF. Written as DNA, the CDR3 is TGTGCCAGCAGCCCTGGTGCTAGCGGGGAAGAGACCCAGTACTTC. The V call is TRBV7-3, the J call TRBJ2-5; TRBD2 agrees at 9 bases. V lost 5 bases, J lost 3 bases, and 7 bases stayed unmatched. CDR1 is SGHTA, CDR2 FQGTGA, per germline. The CDR3 runs 15 residues. Based on the CDR3 plus reference TRBV7-3 and TRBJ2-5, the full variable domain is GAGVSQTPSNKVTEKGKYVELRCDPISGHTALYWYRQSLGQGPEFLIYFQGTGAADDSGLPNDRFFAVRPEGSVSTLKIQRTERGDSAVYLCASSPGASGEETQYFGPGTRLLVL.

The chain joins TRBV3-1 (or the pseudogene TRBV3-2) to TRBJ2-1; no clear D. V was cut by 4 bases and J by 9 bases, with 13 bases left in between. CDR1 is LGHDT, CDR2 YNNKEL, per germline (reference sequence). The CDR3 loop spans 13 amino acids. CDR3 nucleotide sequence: TGTGCCAGCAGCCGAATTACTTTCGGTGAGCAGTTCTTC. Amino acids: CASSRITFGEQFF.

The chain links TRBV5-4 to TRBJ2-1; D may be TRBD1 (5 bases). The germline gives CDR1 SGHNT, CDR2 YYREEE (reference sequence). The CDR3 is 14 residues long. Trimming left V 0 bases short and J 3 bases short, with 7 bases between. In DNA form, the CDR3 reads TGTGCCAGCAGCTTGGGACAGATCTACAATGAGCAGTTCTTC. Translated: CASSLGQIYNEQFF. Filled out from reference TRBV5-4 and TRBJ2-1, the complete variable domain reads ETGVTQSPTHLIKTRGQQVTLRCSSQSGHNTVSWYQQALGQGPQFIFQYYREEENGRGNFPPRFSGLQFPNYSSELNVNALELDDSALYLCASSLGQIYNEQFFGPGTRLTVL.

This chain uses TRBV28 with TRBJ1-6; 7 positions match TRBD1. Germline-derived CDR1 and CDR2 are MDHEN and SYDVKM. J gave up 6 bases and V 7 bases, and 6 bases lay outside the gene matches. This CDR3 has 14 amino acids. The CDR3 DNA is TGTGCCAGCACCTTCGGACAGGTTAATTCACCCCTCCACTTT. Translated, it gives CASTFGQVNSPLHF.

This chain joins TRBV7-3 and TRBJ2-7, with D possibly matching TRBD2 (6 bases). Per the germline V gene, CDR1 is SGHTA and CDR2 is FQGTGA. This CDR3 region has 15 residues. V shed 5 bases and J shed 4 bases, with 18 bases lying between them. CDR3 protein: CASSRSGTGQYEQYF. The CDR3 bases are TGTGCCAGCAGCCGTTCAGGGACTGGGCAATACGAGCAGTACTTC.

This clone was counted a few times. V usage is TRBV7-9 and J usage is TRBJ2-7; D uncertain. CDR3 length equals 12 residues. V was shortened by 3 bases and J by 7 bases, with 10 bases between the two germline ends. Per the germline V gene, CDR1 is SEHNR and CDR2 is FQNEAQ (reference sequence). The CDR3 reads CASSFGYGEQYF. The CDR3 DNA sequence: TGTGCCAGCAGCTTTGGGTACGGGGAGCAGTACTTC.

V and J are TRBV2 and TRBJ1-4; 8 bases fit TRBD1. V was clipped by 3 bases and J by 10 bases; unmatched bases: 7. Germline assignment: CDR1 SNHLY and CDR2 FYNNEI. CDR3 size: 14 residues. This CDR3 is CASSDSQGGRKLFF. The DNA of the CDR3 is TGTGCCAGCAGTGATTCACAGGGGGGGAGAAAACTGTTTTTT. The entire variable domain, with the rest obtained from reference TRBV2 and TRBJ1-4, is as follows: EPEVTQTPSHQVTQMGQEVILRCVPISNHLYFYWYRQILGQKVEFLVSFYNNEISEKSEIFDDQFSVERPDGSNFTLKIRSTKLEDSAMYFCASSDSQGGRKLFFGSGTQLSVL.

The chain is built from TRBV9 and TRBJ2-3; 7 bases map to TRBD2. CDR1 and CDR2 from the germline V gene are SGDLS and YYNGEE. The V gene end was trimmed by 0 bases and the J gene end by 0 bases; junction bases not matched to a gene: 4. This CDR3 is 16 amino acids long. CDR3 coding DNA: TGTGCCAGCAGCGTAGCTCAGCGGGACAGCACAGATACGCAGTATTTT. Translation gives CASSVAQRDSTDTQYF.

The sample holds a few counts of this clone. As DNA, the CDR3 is TGTGCCAGCAGCTTAGGTCCTTCGTCCGGCGAGCAGTACTTC. Translated: CASSLGPSSGEQYF. The chain employs TRBV7-2 and TRBJ2-7; D gene ambiguous. The CDR3 totals 14 residues. Germline V lookup: CDR1 SGHTA, CDR2 FQGNSA. The V end was cut by 1 base, the J end by 6 bases, with 13 bases between.

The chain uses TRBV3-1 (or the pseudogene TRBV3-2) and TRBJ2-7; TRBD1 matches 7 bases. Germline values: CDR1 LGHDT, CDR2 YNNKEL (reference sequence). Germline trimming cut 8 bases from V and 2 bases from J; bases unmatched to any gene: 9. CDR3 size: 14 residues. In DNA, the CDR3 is TGTGCCAGCGGTTTCGGGGACAGCGCCTACGAGCAGTACTTC. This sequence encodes CASGFGDSAYEQYF.